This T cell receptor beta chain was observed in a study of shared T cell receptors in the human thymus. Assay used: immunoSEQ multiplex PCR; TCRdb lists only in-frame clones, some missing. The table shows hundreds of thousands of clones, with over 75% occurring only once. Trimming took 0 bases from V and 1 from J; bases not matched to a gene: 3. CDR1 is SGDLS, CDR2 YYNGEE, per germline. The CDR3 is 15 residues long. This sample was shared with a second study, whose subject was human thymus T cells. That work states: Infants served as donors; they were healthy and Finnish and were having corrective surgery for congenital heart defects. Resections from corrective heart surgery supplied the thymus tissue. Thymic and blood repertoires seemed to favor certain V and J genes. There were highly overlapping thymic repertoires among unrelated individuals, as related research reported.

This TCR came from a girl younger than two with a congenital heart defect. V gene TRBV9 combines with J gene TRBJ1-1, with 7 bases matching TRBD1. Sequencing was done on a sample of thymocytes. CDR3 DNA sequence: TGTGCCAGCAGCGTAGGTGGACAGGAGAACACTGAAGCTTTCTTT. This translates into CASSVGGQENTEAFF. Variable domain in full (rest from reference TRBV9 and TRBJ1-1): DSGVTQTPKHLITATGQRVTLRCSPRSGDLSVYWYQQSLDQGLQFLIQYYNGEERAKGNILERFSAQQFPDLHSELNLSSLELGDSALYFCASSVGGQENTEAFFGQGTRLTVV.